This T cell receptor (beta chain) came from a study of immune heterogeneity within non-small cell lung tumors. Study-wide context: Classification of the tumors gave a few squamous cell carcinomas, around 9 non-squamous carcinomas and 1 not otherwise specified.

Multiplex PCR was performed with 32 V and 13 J primers, and it amplified TCR beta CDR3. Using its own MiXCR run on the multiplex PCR reads, TCRdb lists one record per CDR3 protein. Of over 2,000 distinct CDR3 sequences in the sample, about a quarter were seen once. Points from the study as a whole: Largely different high-frequency T-cell receptor beta clonotypes were found between individual patients. Local clonality of T cells correlated moderately yet significantly with local tumor mutational burden (R about 0.32).

For each sample, template was approximately 640 ng of bulk tumor genomic DNA. Biopsies that were spaced far apart were taken, several per primary tumor, during surgery. Enrolled patients presented with newly diagnosed, previously untreated non-small cell lung cancer and underwent curative surgery. Relative to its sample, this clonotype is large. The antigen is not known. In germline, CDR1 is MNHEY, CDR2 SVGEGT. The J segment lost 6 bases and the V segment lost 2 bases, leaving 5 bases of the junction unmatched. The CDR3 has 16 residues. The J gene is TRBJ2-1, the V gene TRBV6-2 or TRBV6-3; 12 nucleotides align to TRBD2. This TCR came from a man in his sixties with non-small cell lung cancer. Sequencing was done on a sample of lung tumor tissue. DNA for the CDR3: TGTGCCAGCAGTTACAGACTAGCGGGAGAGAGCAATGAGCAGTTCTTC. Its protein is CASSYRLAGESNEQFF.